This T cell receptor (beta chain) was recorded in a study of T cells after yellow fever vaccination. Trimming shortened V by 2 bases and J by 0 bases, and 7 bases separated the two germline ends. The CDR3 runs to 14 residues. Per germline, CDR1 SEHNR and CDR2 FQNEAQ (reference sequence). Generation of TCR cDNA used 5'RACE template switching (which added a universal primer site and UMIs). TCRdb itself ran the 5' RACE reads through MiXCR, one entry per CDR3 protein. The sample includes 250,000 to 400,000 distinct CDR3 sequences, 4% to 5.5% of them seen just once. Whole-study results and caveats: Contamination of FACS-sorted repertoires by abundant clonotypes from the bulk population could occur.

This clonotype was detected a few times. The antigen is undetermined. J is TRBJ2-5 and V is TRBV7-9, with no clear D. The sequenced sample was PBMCs, obtained 15 days after the yellow fever booster vaccination. The TCR originated in a man aged 18 to 30 who received the YFV17D yellow fever vaccine. In DNA, the CDR3 is TGTGCCAGCAGCTTACAGGCGAACCAAGAGACCCAGTACTTC. This gives the protein CASSLQANQETQYF.